This T cell receptor (beta chain) is drawn from a study of cytotoxic CD8 clonotypes in ibrutinib-treated CLL. Study-wide findings and caveats: Rare overall, public clonotypes shrank or held steady under therapy.

Assay: immunoSEQ multiplex PCR; the TCRdb copy retains only in-frame clones and omits some. The table has about 200,000 clones, more than 75% seen once; the top ten hold roughly 10%. This CDR3 has 16 residues. Germline V gene data show CDR1 as SGHRS and CDR2 as YFSETQ. After removal of 4 bases from V and 0 bases from J, the junction contained 5 bases not matched to a gene. A word on this clone: Antigen specificity is unknown.

Sequenced material: PBMCs, taken after 12 months of ibrutinib treatment. The clonotype originates from a human donor with chronic lymphocytic leukemia. The V and J genes are TRBV5-1 and TRBJ2-2; 8 bases align to TRBD2. Written as DNA, the CDR3 is TGCGCCAGCAGCAGAACTAGCGGTTCGAACACCGGGGAGCTGTTTTTT. It codes for CASSRTSGSNTGELFF. The whole variable domain, remainder taken from reference TRBV5-1 and TRBJ2-2, is KAGVTQTPRYLIKTRGQQVTLSCSPISGHRSVSWYQQTPGQGLQFLFEYFSETQRNKGNFPGRFSGRQFSNSRSEMNVSTLELGDSALYLCASSRTSGSNTGELFFGEGSRLTVL.